This T cell receptor (beta chain) was observed in a study of molecular identifiers for immune sequencing clone quantification. This clonotype was counted a few times. The antigen remains undetermined. One entry per CDR3 protein results from TCRdb running MiXCR on the PCR reads. The sample carries 400,000 to 600,000 distinct CDR3 sequences, 25% recorded once. Overall study findings and caveats: Underestimated sizes of highly expanded clones could result from identical TCR molecules that share a barcode.

It was from 20,000 to 1,000,000 sorted cells, with 10%, 30% or 50% RNA, that naive CD8 libraries came. Naive CD8 T cells were FACS-sorted by CD8+CD4-CCR7+CD45RA+ markers. CDR3 length: 15 residues. Germline V gene data show CDR1 as DFQATT and CDR2 as SNEGSKA (reference sequence). V was trimmed by 0 bases and J by 5 bases, leaving 16 bases between them. The TCR was taken from a human donor in good health. Some libraries in this study had Jurkat cell RNA spiked in. J is TRBJ1-1 and V is TRBV20-1; D remains unclear. The sequencing sample was made of naive CD8+ T cells from blood, with Jurkat cell RNA spiked in. Subset indicated: FACS-sorted CD8+CD4-CCR7+CD45RA+ naive T cells. Written as DNA, the CDR3 is TGCAGTGCTAGAGAATTCGTGGCGCTTCGGACTGAAGCTTTCTTT. This sequence encodes CSAREFVALRTEAFF.